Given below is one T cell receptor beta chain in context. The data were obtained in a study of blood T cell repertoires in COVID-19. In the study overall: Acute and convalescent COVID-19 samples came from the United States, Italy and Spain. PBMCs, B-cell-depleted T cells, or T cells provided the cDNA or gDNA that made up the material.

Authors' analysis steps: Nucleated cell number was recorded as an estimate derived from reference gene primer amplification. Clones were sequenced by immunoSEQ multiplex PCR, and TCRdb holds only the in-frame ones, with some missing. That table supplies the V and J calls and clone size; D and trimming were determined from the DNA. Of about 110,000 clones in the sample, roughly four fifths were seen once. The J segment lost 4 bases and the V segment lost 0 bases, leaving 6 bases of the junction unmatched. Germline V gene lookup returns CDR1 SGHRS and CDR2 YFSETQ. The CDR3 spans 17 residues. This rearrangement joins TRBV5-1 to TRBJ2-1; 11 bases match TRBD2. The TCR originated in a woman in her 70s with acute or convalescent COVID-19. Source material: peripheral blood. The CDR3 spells CASSLATSSGGYNEQFF. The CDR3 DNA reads TGCGCCAGCAGCTTGGCCACCTCTAGCGGGGGGTACAATGAGCAGTTCTTC.